A single sample is the source of the 20 T cell receptor beta chains below, sequenced in a study of post-analysis software for immune sequencing data. Study-level results: Among 5 or 6 TRBV segments more frequent in patients than controls were TRBV5-6, TRBV5-1 and TRBV20-1.

Unique-molecular-identifier-tagged TCR beta cDNA libraries were used. TCRdb passed the PCR reads through MiXCR, listing each CDR3 protein once. The table shows 650,000 to 850,000 distinct CDR3 sequences, with around 53% occurring only once. Their antigens are not known. The sample comprised blood. These receptors all stem from a girl aged 5 to 17 with multiple sclerosis.

J is TRBJ1-2 and V is TRBV4-1, with unresolved D. The CDR3 spans 13 residues. The germline gives CDR1 MGHRA, CDR2 YSYEKL. Trimming removed 0 bases from V and 4 bases from J, with 6 bases in between. The CDR3 region has the DNA TGCGCCAGCAGCCAAGAAGGTTCCTATGGCTACACCTTC. Its translation is CASSQEGSYGYTF.

The genes are TRBV3-1 and TRBJ2-7; no firm D call. The CDR3 sequence is 12 residues long. Germline V gives CDR1 LGHDT, CDR2 YNNKEL (reference sequence). The V gene lost 1 base and the J gene lost 6 bases, with 7 bases spanning the gap. The CDR3 sequence is CASSQVKREQYF. DNA of the CDR3: TGTGCCAGCAGCCAAGTCAAACGCGAGCAGTACTTC.

CDR3 nucleotide sequence: TGTGCCAGCAGCTTAATAGCCGGGCCTGGGGCCAACGTCCTGACTTTC. This gives the protein CASSLIAGPGANVLTF. The chain recombines TRBV7-3 with TRBJ2-6; D not certain. Germline CDR1 reads SGHTA; CDR2 reads FQGTGA. V was pared by 1 base and J by 2 bases, with 9 bases between. This CDR3 is 16 amino acids long.

The chain employs TRBV7-2 and TRBJ2-7; 9 bases match TRBD2. In germline, CDR1 is SGHTA, CDR2 FQGNSA. The CDR3 runs 16 residues. The junction had 9 bases not matched to a gene; V was cut back by 5 bases and J by 1 base. This chain's CDR3 is CASSPTGLAGSYEQYF. DNA of the CDR3: TGTGCCAGCAGCCCCACGGGGCTAGCGGGGTCCTACGAGCAGTACTTC.

The chain combines TRBV6-6 with TRBJ2-3, with 9 bases identical to TRBD2. V trimming: 2 bases; J trimming: 4 bases; junction bases outside the gene matches: 4. The CDR3 loop spans 15 amino acids. Germline CDR1 and CDR2: MNHNY and SVGAGI (reference sequence). CDR3 protein: CASSYPAGGSDTQYF. The CDR3 DNA reads as TGTGCCAGCAGTTACCCGGCGGGGGGGTCAGATACGCAGTATTTT.

This chain connects TRBV7-2 to TRBJ1-1; D ambiguous. Trimming removed 6 bases from V and 1 base from J, with 12 bases in between. This CDR3 is 14 amino acids long. The germline V gene encodes CDR1 SGHTA and CDR2 FQGNSA. The CDR3 loop is CASSDRHQNTEAFF. In DNA, the CDR3 is TGTGCCAGCAGTGATCGGCATCAGAACACTGAAGCTTTCTTT.

The chain combines TRBV11-3 with TRBJ2-2; unclear D gene. Trimming stripped 1 base from V and 3 bases from J, with 12 bases between. Per the germline V gene, CDR1 is SGHNT and CDR2 is YENEEA. The CDR3 contains 16 residues. The CDR3 sequence: CASSLVPAEDTGELFF. The CDR3 region has the DNA TGTGCCAGCAGCTTAGTCCCGGCGGAAGACACCGGGGAGCTGTTTTTT.

This clonotype was seen a single time. At one end the junction does not follow the germline gene, possibly because of a read error. The chain couples TRBV12-3 or TRBV12-4 to TRBJ2-1, with TRBD2 matching 7 bases. The CDR3 sequence is 14 residues long. The CDR3 region is CASSLRGRADEEFF. The DNA for the CDR3 is TGTGCCAGCAGTTTAAGAGGGAGGGCCGATGAGGAGTTCTTC.

The chain employs TRBV20-1 and TRBJ2-1; 13 bases line up with TRBD2. Trimming at V came to 2 bases and at J to 6 bases, leaving 7 bases not matched to a gene. CDR1 is DFQATT, CDR2 SNEGSKA, per germline (reference sequence). This CDR3 has 16 amino acids. The CDR3 sequence: CSARSPGLAGVNEQFF. CDR3 bases: TGCAGTGCTAGATCCCCCGGACTAGCGGGAGTCAATGAGCAGTTCTTC.

The chain links TRBV4-1 to TRBJ2-1; 13 bases agree with TRBD2. The junction had 7 bases not matched to a gene; V was cut back by 3 bases and J by 8 bases. This CDR3 has 16 residues. From germline, CDR1 is MGHRA and CDR2 YSYEKL. The CDR3 region has the DNA TGCGCCAGCAGCCAGATAGGACTAGCGGGGGAGGATGAGCAGTTCTTC. Protein: CASSQIGLAGEDEQFF.

V gene TRBV18 combines with J gene TRBJ2-5; 8 bases match TRBD2. Germline lookup yields CDR1 KGHSH and CDR2 LQKENI. Trimming took 6 bases from V and 6 from J; bases not matched to a gene: 9. The CDR3 sequence is 14 residues long. CDR3 amino acids: CASSYTQREKTQYF. CDR3 bases: TGTGCCAGCTCCTATACTCAGCGGGAGAAGACCCAGTACTTC.

The gene calls are TRBV5-1 and TRBJ1-1; possibly TRBD1 for D (5 bases). Germline lookup yields CDR1 SGHRS and CDR2 YFSETQ. V shed 4 bases and J shed 6 bases, with 19 bases lying between them. The CDR3 length is 15 residues. CDR3 protein: CASSPQARLGAEAFF. The DNA of the CDR3 is TGCGCCAGCAGCCCACAGGCACGCTTGGGGGCTGAAGCTTTCTTT. Full variable domain (outside the CDR3, taken from reference TRBV5-1 and TRBJ1-1): KAGVTQTPRYLIKTRGQQVTLSCSPISGHRSVSWYQQTPGQGLQFLFEYFSETQRNKGNFPGRFSGRQFSNSRSEMNVSTLELGDSALYLCASSPQARLGAEAFFGQGTRLTVV.

V usage is TRBV5-1 and J usage is TRBJ1-1; TRBD1 aligns across 7 bases. CDR1 SGHRS and CDR2 YFSETQ come from the germline V gene. Germline trimming cut 5 bases from V and 5 bases from J; bases unmatched to any gene: 9. The CDR3 spans 14 residues. The CDR3 DNA is TGCGCCAGCAGGATAGGAGGGGGCGATACTGAAGCTTTCTTT. It codes for CASRIGGGDTEAFF.

The chain recombines TRBV7-2 with TRBJ2-7, with TRBD2 as a possible D gene (5 bases). Per germline, CDR1 SGHTA and CDR2 FQGNSA. The CDR3 sequence is 16 residues long. Deletions cut 4 bases from V and 1 base from J, with 17 bases between. The chain's CDR3 is CASSSTSGGNSYEQYF. The CDR3 coding sequence is TGTGCCAGCAGCTCCACGAGCGGTGGGAATTCCTACGAGCAGTACTTC.

This clonotype was found a few times. This chain links TRBV7-3 with TRBJ1-2; D is undetermined. Germline CDR1 SGHTA, CDR2 FQGTGA. With 3 bases removed from V and 1 base from J, the gap between germline ends came to 3 bases. This CDR3 spans 12 amino acids. CDR3 in DNA: TGTGCCAGCAGCTTCGATAACTATGGCTACACCTTC. It codes for CASSFDNYGYTF.

The V gene is TRBV5-1, the J gene TRBJ2-3; TRBD1 aligns across 7 bases. Germline assignment: CDR1 SGHRS and CDR2 YFSETQ. The CDR3 covers 13 residues. V was pared by 3 bases and J by 4 bases, with 2 bases of the junction left unmatched. The CDR3 region is CASSWGQSDTQYF. CDR3 nucleotides: TGCGCCAGCAGCTGGGGACAGTCAGATACGCAGTATTTT.

The count of this clonotype is one. This chain uses TRBV29-1 with TRBJ2-3; D might be TRBD2 (5 bases). Germline values: CDR1 SQVTM, CDR2 ANQGSEA. Between the trimmed V and J ends, which lost 4 bases and 4 bases, there was a span of 9 bases. The CDR3 runs 12 residues. The CDR3 nucleotides read TGCAGCGTTGTCTGGGAGTCAGATACGCAGTATTTT. It specifies CSVVWESDTQYF.

This clonotype was counted between two and nine times. The gene calls are TRBV5-1 and TRBJ2-1, with 10 bases identical to TRBD2. Germline V gene sequence: CDR1 SGHRS, CDR2 YFSETQ. The J segment lost 8 bases and the V segment lost 1 base, leaving 6 bases of the junction unmatched. The CDR3 length is 15 residues. Here the CDR3 reads CASSLRASGSDEQFF. The CDR3 DNA follows: TGCGCCAGCAGCTTGAGGGCTAGCGGGAGCGATGAGCAGTTCTTC.

J is TRBJ2-3 and V is TRBV15; D gene uncertain. The CDR3 has 15 residues. Germline CDR1 is LNHNV and CDR2 is YYDKDF (reference sequence). The V gene lost 0 bases and the J gene lost 2 bases, with 9 bases spanning the gap. CDR3 nucleotides: TGTGCCACCAGCAGAGATGGTGGGATCACAGATACGCAGTATTTT. It yields the protein CATSRDGGITDTQYF.

This clonotype was found a few times. This chain uses TRBV6-1 with TRBJ1-2; 7 nucleotides align to TRBD1. The CDR3 contains 12 residues. The V gene's germline CDR1 is MNHNS and CDR2 SASEGT. Losses at the gene ends were 7 bases for V and 6 bases for J; bases not matched to a gene: 5. The CDR3 loop reads CASMEGANGYTF. CDR3 DNA: TGTGCCAGCATGGAGGGGGCGAATGGCTACACCTTC.